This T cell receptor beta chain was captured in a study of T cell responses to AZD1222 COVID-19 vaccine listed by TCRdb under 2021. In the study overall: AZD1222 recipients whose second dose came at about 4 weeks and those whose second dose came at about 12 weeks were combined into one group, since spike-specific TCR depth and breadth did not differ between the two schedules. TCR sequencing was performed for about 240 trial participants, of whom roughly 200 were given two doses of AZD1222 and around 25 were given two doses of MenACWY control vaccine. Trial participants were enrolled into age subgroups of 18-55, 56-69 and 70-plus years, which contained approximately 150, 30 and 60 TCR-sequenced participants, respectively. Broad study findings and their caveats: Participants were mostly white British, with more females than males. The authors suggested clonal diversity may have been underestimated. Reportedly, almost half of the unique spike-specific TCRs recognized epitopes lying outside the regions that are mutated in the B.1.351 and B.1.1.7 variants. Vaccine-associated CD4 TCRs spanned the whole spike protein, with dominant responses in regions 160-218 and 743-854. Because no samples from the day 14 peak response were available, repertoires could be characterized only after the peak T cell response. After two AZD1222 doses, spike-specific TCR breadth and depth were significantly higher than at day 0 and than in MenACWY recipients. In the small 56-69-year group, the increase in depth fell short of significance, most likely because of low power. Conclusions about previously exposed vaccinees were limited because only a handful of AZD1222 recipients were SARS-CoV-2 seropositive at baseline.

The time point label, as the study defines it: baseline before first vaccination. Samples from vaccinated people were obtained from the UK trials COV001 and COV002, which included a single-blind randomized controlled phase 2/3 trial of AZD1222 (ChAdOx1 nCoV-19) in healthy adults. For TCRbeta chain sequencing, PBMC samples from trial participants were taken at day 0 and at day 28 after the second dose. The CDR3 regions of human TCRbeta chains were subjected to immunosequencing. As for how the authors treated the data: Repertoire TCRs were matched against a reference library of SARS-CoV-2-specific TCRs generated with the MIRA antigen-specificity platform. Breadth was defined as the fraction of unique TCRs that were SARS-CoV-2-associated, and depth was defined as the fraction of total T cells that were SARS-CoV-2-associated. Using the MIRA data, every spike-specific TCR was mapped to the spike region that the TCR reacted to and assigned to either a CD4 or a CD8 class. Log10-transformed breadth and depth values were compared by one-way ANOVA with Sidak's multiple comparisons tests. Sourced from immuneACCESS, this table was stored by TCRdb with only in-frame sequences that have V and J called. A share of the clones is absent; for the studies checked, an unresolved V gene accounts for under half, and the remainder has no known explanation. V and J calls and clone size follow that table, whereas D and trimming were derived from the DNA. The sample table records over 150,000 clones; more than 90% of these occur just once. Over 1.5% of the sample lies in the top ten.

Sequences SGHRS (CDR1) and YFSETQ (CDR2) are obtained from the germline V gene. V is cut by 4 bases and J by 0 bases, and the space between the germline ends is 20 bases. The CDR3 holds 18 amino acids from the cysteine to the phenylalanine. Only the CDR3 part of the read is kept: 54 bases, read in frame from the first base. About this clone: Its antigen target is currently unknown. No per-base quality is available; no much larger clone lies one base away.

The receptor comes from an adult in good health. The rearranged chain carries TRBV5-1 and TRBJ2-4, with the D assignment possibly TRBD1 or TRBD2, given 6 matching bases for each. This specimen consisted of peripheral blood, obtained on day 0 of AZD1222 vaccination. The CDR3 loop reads CASSPGAGEALAKNIQYF. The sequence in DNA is TGCGCCAGCAGCCCGGGGGCCGGAGAAGCTCTAGCCAAAAACATTCAGTACTTC.